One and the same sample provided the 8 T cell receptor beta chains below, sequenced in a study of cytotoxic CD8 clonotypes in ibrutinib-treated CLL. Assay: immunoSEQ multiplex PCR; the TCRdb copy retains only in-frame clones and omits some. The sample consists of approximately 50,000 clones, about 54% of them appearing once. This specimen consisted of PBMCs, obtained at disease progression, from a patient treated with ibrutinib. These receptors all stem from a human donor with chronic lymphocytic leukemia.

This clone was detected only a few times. CDR3 region: CASSLGTGLAYGYTF. The CDR3 nucleotides are TGTGCCAGCAGCTTGGGGACAGGTTTGGCCTATGGCTACACCTTC. The chain recombines TRBV5-5 with TRBJ1-2, with 7 positions matching TRBD1. This CDR3 contains 15 residues. Germline V gene data show CDR1 as SGHKS and CDR2 as YYEKEE (reference sequence). Trimming cost V 0 bases and J 4 bases; bases outside gene matches: 6. The whole variable domain, remainder taken from reference TRBV5-5 and TRBJ1-2, is DAGVTQSPTHLIKTRGQQVTLRCSPISGHKSVSWYQQVLGQGPQFIFQYYEKEERGRGNFPDRFSARQFPNYSSELNVNALLLGDSALYLCASSLGTGLAYGYTFGSGTRLTVV.

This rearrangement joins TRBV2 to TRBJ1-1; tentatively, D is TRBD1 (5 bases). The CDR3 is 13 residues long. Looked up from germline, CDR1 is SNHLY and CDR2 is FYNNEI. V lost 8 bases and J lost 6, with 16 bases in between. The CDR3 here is CASFYWGEPEAFF. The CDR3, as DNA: TGTGCCAGCTTTTATTGGGGGGAACCTGAAGCTTTCTTT. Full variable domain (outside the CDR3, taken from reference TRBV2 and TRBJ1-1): EPEVTQTPSHQVTQMGQEVILRCVPISNHLYFYWYRQILGQKVEFLVSFYNNEISEKSEIFDDQFSVERPDGSNFTLKIRSTKLEDSAMYFCASFYWGEPEAFFGQGTRLTVV.

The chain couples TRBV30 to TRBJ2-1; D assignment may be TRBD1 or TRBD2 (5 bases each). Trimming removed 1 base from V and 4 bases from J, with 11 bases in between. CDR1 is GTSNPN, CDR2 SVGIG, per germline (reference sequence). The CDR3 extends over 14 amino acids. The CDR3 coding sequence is TGTGCCTGGAGTGATGGGGGAAGGTACAATGAGCAGTTCTTC. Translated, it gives CAWSDGGRYNEQFF.

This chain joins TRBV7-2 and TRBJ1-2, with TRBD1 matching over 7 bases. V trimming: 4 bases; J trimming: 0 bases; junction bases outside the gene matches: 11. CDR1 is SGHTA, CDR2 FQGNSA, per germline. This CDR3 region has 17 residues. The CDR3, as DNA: TGTGCCAGCAGCTCTAGGGGACATGACAGGGCTAACTATGGCTACACCTTC. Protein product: CASSSRGHDRANYGYTF.

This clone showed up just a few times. Written as DNA, the CDR3 is TGTGCCAGCAGCTTAGGAGCAGAGCAGTTCTTC. This encodes CASSLGAEQFF. The J gene is TRBJ2-1, the V gene TRBV13; D gene uncertain. The germline gives CDR1 PRHDT, CDR2 FYEKMQ (reference sequence). CDR3 length equals 11 residues. The V and J ends lost 0 bases and 10 bases respectively, with 4 bases between them.

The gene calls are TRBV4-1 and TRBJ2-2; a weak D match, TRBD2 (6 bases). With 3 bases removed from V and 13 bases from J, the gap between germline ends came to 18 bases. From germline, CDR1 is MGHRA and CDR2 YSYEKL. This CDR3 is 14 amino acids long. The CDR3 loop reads CASSHPGLSGMLFF. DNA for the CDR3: TGCGCCAGCAGCCACCCGGGACTCTCCGGGATGCTGTTTTTT.

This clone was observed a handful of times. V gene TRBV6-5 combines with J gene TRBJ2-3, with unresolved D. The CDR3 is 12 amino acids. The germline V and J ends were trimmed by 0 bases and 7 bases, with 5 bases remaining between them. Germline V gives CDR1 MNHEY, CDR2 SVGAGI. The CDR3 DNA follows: TGTGCCAGCAGTTACTCGGGCCATACGCAGTATTTT. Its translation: CASSYSGHTQYF.

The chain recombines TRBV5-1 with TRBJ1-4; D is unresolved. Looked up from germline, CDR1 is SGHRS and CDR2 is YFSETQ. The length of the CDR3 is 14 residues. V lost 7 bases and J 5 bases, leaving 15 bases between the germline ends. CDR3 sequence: CASSEGFQNEKLFF. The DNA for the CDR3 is TGCGCCAGCTCGGAAGGGTTTCAGAATGAAAAACTGTTTTTT.